The 14 T cell receptor beta chains in this list originate from one sample, sequenced in a study of blood T cells in healthy people across ages. A sample-barcoded 5' primer and a J-beta primer mix were used in a second PCR of about 7 to 12 cycles. Each CDR3 protein gets one entry after TCRdb re-called the 5' RACE reads with MiXCR. This table has approximately 900,000 distinct CDR3 sequences, 25% to 30% appearing once. This sample also belongs to another study, concerning T cells of mothers and their children.

The sample taken for sequencing was blood. Receptors were obtained from a middle-aged woman in good health.

About this clonotype: This may be a read error, as it is one base from a much larger clone. This chain joins TRBV2 and TRBJ2-5, with D possibly being TRBD2 (6 bases). The DNA end is more similar to TRBJ2-7, so the J call may be wrong. Looked up from germline, CDR1 is SNHLY and CDR2 is FYNNEI. This CDR3 has 12 amino acids. The CDR3 sequence: CASNTGTCEQYF. CDR3 nucleotide sequence: TGTGCCAGCAATACCGGGACTTGCGAGCAGTACTTC.

CDR3 bases: TGTGCCAGCAGCGATGACCCGAGGACTGAAGCTTTCTTT. Translating it yields CASSDDPRTEAFF. The rearrangement links TRBV5-5 to TRBJ1-1; D uncertain. The CDR3 spans 13 residues. Germline V gives CDR1 SGHKS, CDR2 YYEKEE (reference sequence). Trimming took off 4 bases at V and 5 bases at J, with 12 bases between the two ends.

This clonotype was seen only once. A much larger clonotype is one base distant, so this may be a read error. The rearrangement links TRBV11-2 to TRBJ2-7; maybe TRBD2 (6 bases). The end of the DNA aligns better with TRBJ2-4, so the J call may be wrong. Germline V lookup: CDR1 SGHAT, CDR2 FQNNGV. The CDR3 is made up of 13 amino acids. CDR3 nucleotide sequence: TGTGCCCGCAGCTTAGGACTAAAAAACATTCAGTACTTC. Its protein is CARSLGLKNIQYF.

The chain carries TRBV5-4 and TRBJ2-1; the D gene is possibly TRBD2 (6 bases). Germline values: CDR1 SGHNT, CDR2 YYREEE (reference sequence). The V end lost 4 bases, the J end lost 0 bases, and 20 bases lay between the germline ends. The CDR3 is made up of 18 amino acids. The CDR3 sequence is CASSPVLEAGPSYNEQFF. The CDR3 DNA reads as TGTGCCAGCAGCCCCGTTTTGGAAGCGGGCCCCTCCTACAATGAGCAGTTCTTC.

The chain couples TRBV4-2 to TRBJ1-2; 11 positions agree with TRBD1. This CDR3 spans 17 amino acids. Per germline, CDR1 LGHNA and CDR2 YNFKEQ. After removal of 4 bases from V and 3 bases from J, the junction contained 10 bases not matched to a gene. The CDR3: CASSPGTGGPQHYGYTF. The CDR3, as DNA: TGTGCCAGCAGCCCCGGGACAGGGGGTCCACAACACTATGGCTACACCTTC.

This clonotype was counted at least ten times. V gene TRBV28 combines with J gene TRBJ2-7; 8 bases fit TRBD1. This CDR3 spans 16 amino acids. V shed 2 bases and J 1 base; nucleotides not matched to a gene: 7. Germline V lookup: CDR1 MDHEN, CDR2 SYDVKM. The CDR3 DNA reads TGTGCCAGCAGTTTAGGACAGGGTTTGCTTTCCTACGAGCAGTACTTC. It encodes CASSLGQGLLSYEQYF.

The chain has TRBV5-1 and TRBJ2-3; TRBD2 matches at 9 bases. CDR3 length: 17 amino acids. The V gene's germline CDR1 is SGHRS and CDR2 YFSETQ. J lost 0 bases, V lost 0 bases, and 5 bases had no gene match. CDR3 region: CASSLGLAGKSTDTQYF. The CDR3 DNA sequence: TGCGCCAGCAGCTTGGGGCTAGCGGGAAAAAGCACAGATACGCAGTATTTT.

This clonotype was observed many times. The rearrangement uses TRBV6-4 and TRBJ2-1, with 12 bases aligning to TRBD2. The V gene end was trimmed by 6 bases and the J gene end by 7 bases; junction bases not matched to a gene: 7. The CDR3 has 15 amino acids. Germline assignment: CDR1 MRHNA and CDR2 SNTAGT. Here the CDR3 reads CASSETSGGSNEQFF. The CDR3 DNA sequence: TGTGCCAGCAGCGAAACTAGCGGGGGGTCTAATGAGCAGTTCTTC.

Regarding this clonotype: At one end the junction does not follow the germline gene, possibly because of a read error. V gene TRBV2 combines with J gene TRBJ2-5; D possibly corresponds to TRBD1 (6 bases). CDR3 length: 15 amino acids. In germline, CDR1 is SNHLY, CDR2 FYNNEI. CDR3 bases: TGTGTCAGCAGGGACCAGGGGTTGGGGCAAGAGACCCAGTACTTC. Amino acid sequence: CVSRDQGLGQETQYF. The full variable domain, rest sourced from reference TRBV2 and TRBJ2-5, is EPEVTQTPSHQVTQMGQEVILRCVPISNHLYFYWYRQILGQKVEFLVSFYNNEISEKSEIFDDQFSVERPDGSNFTLKIRSTKLEDSAMYFCVSRDQGLGQETQYFGPGTRLLVL.

J is TRBJ2-5 and V is TRBV3-1; 11 bases match TRBD1. The J call could be wrong; TRBJ2-7 is a better fit for the DNA end. CDR3 length: 14 amino acids. Germline V CDR1 and CDR2: LGHDT, YNNKEL (reference sequence). The CDR3 here is CASSHGTGGSEQYF. The CDR3 DNA is TGTGCCAGCAGCCATGGGACAGGGGGATCCGAGCAGTACTTC.

The J gene is TRBJ1-5, the V gene TRBV7-2, with D unclear. Trimming shortened V by 5 bases and J by 4 bases, and 12 bases separated the two germline ends. The CDR3 is made up of 14 amino acids. Germline assignment: CDR1 SGHTA and CDR2 FQGNSA. The DNA for the CDR3 is TGTGCCAGCAGCCCCGACACGTCAAATCAGCCCCAGCATTTT. Translation: CASSPDTSNQPQHF.

The chain combines TRBV16 with TRBJ1-5; D remains ambiguous. The length of the CDR3 is 15 residues. Per the germline V gene, CDR1 is KGHSY and CDR2 is FQNENV. V shed 0 bases and J shed 1 base, with 7 bases lying between them. The CDR3 DNA sequence: TGTGCCAGCAGCCAATCCCCCACAAGCAATCAGCCCCAGCATTTT. Translating gives CASSQSPTSNQPQHF.

Concerning this clonotype: Germline is not matched at one junction end, which may reflect a read error. This rearrangement joins TRBV11-2 to TRBJ1-2; D is ambiguous. The germline gives CDR1 SGHAT, CDR2 FQNNGV. This CDR3 contains 12 residues. In DNA form, the CDR3 reads TGTGCCAGCGGCTTCCAAACGGGGGGCTACACCTTC. Translation: CASGFQTGGYTF.

The V gene is TRBV10-3, the J gene TRBJ1-5, with 8 bases that match TRBD1. Germline V lookup: CDR1 ENHRY, CDR2 SYGVKD. CDR3 length: 15 residues. After removal of 5 bases from V and 2 bases from J, the junction contained 5 bases not matched to a gene. CDR3 loop: CAISQGQGGNQPQHF. The CDR3 DNA sequence: TGTGCCATCAGTCAAGGACAGGGCGGCAATCAGCCCCAGCATTTT.